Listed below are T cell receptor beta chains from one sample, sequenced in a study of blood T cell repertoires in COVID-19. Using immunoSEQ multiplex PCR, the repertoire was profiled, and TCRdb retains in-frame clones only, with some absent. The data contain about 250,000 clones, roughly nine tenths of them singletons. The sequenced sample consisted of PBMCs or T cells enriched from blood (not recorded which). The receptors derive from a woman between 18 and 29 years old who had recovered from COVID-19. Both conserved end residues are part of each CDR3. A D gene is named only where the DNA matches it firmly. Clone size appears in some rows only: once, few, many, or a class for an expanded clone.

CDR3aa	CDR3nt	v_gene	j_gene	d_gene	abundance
CASSEERGYGVETQYF	TGTGCCAGCAGTGAAGAAAGGGGGTACGGTGTGGAGACCCAGTACTTC	TRBV6-1	TRBJ2-5	.	few
CSVAPGQSTDTQYF	TGCAGCGTGGCCCCGGGACAGAGCACAGATACGCAGTATTTT	TRBV29-1	TRBJ2-3	TRBD1	.
CASSTSTGYSPLHF	TGCGCCAGCAGCACATCGACAGGTTATTCACCCCTCCACTTT	TRBV5-1	TRBJ1-6	.	.
CASSVGQGNQPQHF	TGTGCCAGCAGCGTAGGCCAGGGCAATCAGCCCCAGCATTTT	TRBV9	TRBJ1-5	.	few
CASSLRVSGYTF	TGTGCCAGCAGCTTGCGAGTTAGTGGCTACACCTTC	TRBV5-6	TRBJ1-2	.	few
CASSLRGSYNSPLHF	TGTGCCAGCAGCCTTCGAGGCTCCTATAATTCACCCCTCCACTTT	TRBV14	TRBJ1-6	.	.
CSVGTYQEEETQYF	TGCAGCGTTGGGACCTACCAGGAGGAGGAGACCCAGTACTTC	TRBV29-1	TRBJ2-5	.	.
CASSLGTGYKSNEKLFF	TGTGCCAGCAGTCTAGGGACAGGGTACAAAAGTAATGAAAAACTGTTTTTT	TRBV11-3	TRBJ1-4	TRBD1	.
CASSLRGANYGYTF	TGTGCCAGCAGTCTACGGGGAGCTAACTATGGCTACACCTTC	TRBV27	TRBJ1-2	.	.
CASSAGTLFYEQYF	TGCGCCAGCAGCGCCGGGACTCTATTTTACGAGCAGTACTTC	TRBV5-1	TRBJ2-7	.	.
CASKNTGDWSNQPQHF	TGTGCCAGTAAAAATACAGGGGATTGGAGCAATCAGCCCCAGCATTTT	TRBV19	TRBJ1-5	TRBD1	once
CASSQDQREQYF	TGTGCCAGCAGCCAAGATCAGCGCGAGCAGTACTTC	TRBV3-1/TRBV3-2	TRBJ2-7	.	.
CASSLALGVAYEQYF	TGCGCCAGCAGCTTGGCGTTAGGAGTGGCCTACGAGCAGTACTTC	TRBV5-1	TRBJ2-7	.	once
CASSQPGTSHGYTF	TGCGCCAGCAGCCAACCCGGGACATCCCATGGCTACACCTTC	TRBV4-1	TRBJ1-2	.	.
CASSLIGQGAHQANYGYTF	TGTGCCAGCAGCCTAATAGGACAGGGCGCTCACCAGGCTAACTATGGCTACACCTTC	TRBV14	TRBJ1-2	TRBD1	few
CASSGSREQFF	TGTGCCAGCTCCGGAAGCAGGGAGCAGTTCTTC	TRBV28	TRBJ2-1	.	.
CATQPGLASSYNEQFF	TGTGCCACCCAACCAGGACTAGCCAGCTCCTACAATGAGCAGTTCTTC	TRBV15	TRBJ2-1	TRBD2	.
CASSIRDREDYEQYF	TGTGCCAGCAGCATCCGGGACAGGGAGGACTACGAGCAGTACTTC	TRBV3-1/TRBV3-2	TRBJ2-7	TRBD1	.
CASSTSGGADTQYF	TGTGCCAGTAGTACTAGCGGGGGGGCCGATACGCAGTATTTT	TRBV19	TRBJ2-3	TRBD2	.
CAAGGSGDGYTF	TGTGCCGCCGGGGGGTCTGGGGATGGCTACACCTTC	TRBV7-9	TRBJ1-2	.	.
CASNRAGQGTEAFF	TGCGCCAGCAATCGTGCAGGGCAGGGGACTGAAGCTTTCTTT	TRBV5-1	TRBJ1-1	.	.
CASSPEGWNTEAFF	TGCGCCAGCAGCCCGGAGGGATGGAACACTGAAGCTTTCTTT	TRBV5-1	TRBJ1-1	.	.
CASSQDSRGDYGYTF	TGCGCCAGCAGCCAAGATAGCAGGGGTGACTATGGCTACACCTTC	TRBV4-1	TRBJ1-2	.	.
CASSPVAGMVYEQYF	TGTGCCAGCTCACCCGTCGCGGGGATGGTCTACGAGCAGTACTTC	TRBV18	TRBJ2-7	.	.
CSGQTGDTEAFF	TGCAGCGGCCAAACAGGGGACACTGAAGCTTTCTTT	TRBV29-1	TRBJ1-1	TRBD1	.
CASSLVAGGLTDTQYF	TGTGCCAGCAGCTTAGTAGCGGGGGGCCTCACAGATACGCAGTATTTT	TRBV11-2	TRBJ2-3	TRBD2	.
CASSIGTAGELFF	TGTGCCAGTAGTATAGGGACAGCCGGGGAGCTGTTTTTT	TRBV19	TRBJ2-2	.	.
CASSSSGTSSEAFF	TGTGCCAGCAGTTCATCCGGGACAAGCTCTGAAGCTTTCTTT	TRBV28	TRBJ1-1	.	.
CASSLGGGGSDTQYF	TGTGCCAGCAGCCTCGGGGGGGGCGGGTCAGATACGCAGTATTTT	TRBV3-1/TRBV3-2	TRBJ2-3	TRBD2	.
CASSSFRTVNTGELFF	TGTGCCAGCAGTTCTTTTAGGACTGTCAACACCGGGGAGCTGTTTTTT	TRBV27	TRBJ2-2	.	.
CASSTPGLAFYEQFF	TGTGCCAGTAGTACACCGGGACTAGCCTTTTATGAGCAGTTCTTC	TRBV19	TRBJ2-1	TRBD2	once
CPPQRVRQYSYEQYF	TGTCCACCGCAGAGGGTACGGCAATACTCCTACGAGCAGTACTTC	TRBV6-4	TRBJ2-7	.	.
CASSEWGQGGTEAFF	TGTGCCAGCAGTGAATGGGGCCAAGGGGGCACTGAAGCTTTCTTT	TRBV2	TRBJ1-1	.	.
CATRQAPLSGKHGYTF	TGTGCCACCAGGCAAGCCCCATTGTCCGGGAAGCACGGATACACCTTC	TRBV15	TRBJ1-2	.	.
CATSIRGRTYGYTF	TGTGCCACCAGCATCCGAGGACGGACTTATGGCTACACCTTC	TRBV15	TRBJ1-2	.	once
CASSRGGHAQFRLFF	TGTGCCAGCAGCCGAGGGGGACACGCTCAATTTAGGCTGTTTTTT	TRBV6-5	TRBJ1-4	.	.
CASSLGDRPNYGYTF	TGCGCCAGCAGCTTGGGCGACAGGCCTAACTATGGCTACACCTTC	TRBV5-1	TRBJ1-2	.	.
CASSYPLGTLEETQYF	TGTGCCAGCAGCTACCCCTTGGGGACATTGGAAGAGACCCAGTACTTC	TRBV5-6	TRBJ2-5	.	once
CASSFRQTLEKLFF	TGTGCCAGCAGTTTCCGACAGACTCTTGAAAAACTGTTTTTT	TRBV6-5	TRBJ1-4	.	.
CASSEGQGVAYEQYF	TGTGCTAGCAGCGAGGGACAGGGGGTAGCCTACGAGCAGTACTTC	TRBV7-7	TRBJ2-7	TRBD1	.
CASSLVIANEQFF	TGTGCCAGCAGCTTAGTCATAGCCAACGAGCAGTTCTTC	TRBV7-9	TRBJ2-1	.	.
CASSWTGGETDTQYF	TGTGCCAGCAGCTGGACAGGGGGCGAGACAGATACGCAGTATTTT	TRBV7-9	TRBJ2-3	TRBD1	.
CASSTQGTVSEAFF	TGTGCCAGCAGTACACAGGGCACTGTTTCTGAAGCTTTCTTT	TRBV27	TRBJ1-1	.	.
CASSLGGGGYTF	TGTGCCAGCAGTTTAGGAGGCGGGGGCTACACCTTC	TRBV27	TRBJ1-2	.	.
CASSPHDRNTEAFF	TGTGCCAGCAGTCCCCACGACAGAAACACTGAAGCTTTCTTT	TRBV6-2/TRBV6-3	TRBJ1-1	.	.
CASSQGRGGQSEAFF	TGTGCCAGCAGCCAAGGTCGCGGGGGGCAATCTGAAGCTTTCTTT	TRBV14	TRBJ1-1	.	.
CASSLGDRVLGELFF	TGCGCCAGCAGCTTGGGTGACAGGGTTCTCGGGGAGCTGTTTTTT	TRBV5-1	TRBJ2-2	TRBD1	.
CASSAGTGQRNEKLFF	TGTGCCAGCAGTGCCGGAACGGGACAAAGAAATGAAAAACTGTTTTTT	TRBV6-1	TRBJ1-4	.	.
CASSLGLGQGEKNIQYF	TGTGCCAGCAGCTTAGGGTTGGGACAGGGGGAGAAAAACATTCAGTACTTC	TRBV11-2	TRBJ2-4	TRBD1	once
CASSFMGQGAGYGYTF	TGTGCCAGCAGTTTCATGGGACAGGGGGCTGGGTATGGCTACACCTTC	TRBV28	TRBJ1-2	TRBD1	.
CSAMTGYEQFF	TGCAGTGCGATGACAGGGTATGAGCAGTTCTTC	TRBV20-1	TRBJ2-1	TRBD1	.
CASSQLGGGSEAFF	TGTGCCAGCAGCCAATTGGGGGGAGGATCTGAAGCTTTCTTT	TRBV3-1/TRBV3-2	TRBJ1-1	.	.
CATSGPGLAATGELFF	TGTGCCACCAGTGGGCCGGGGCTAGCGGCCACCGGGGAGCTGTTTTTT	TRBV24-1	TRBJ2-2	TRBD2	.
CASSLTGVYYGYTF	TGTGCCAGCAGCCTTACAGGGGTTTACTATGGCTACACCTTC	TRBV13	TRBJ1-2	TRBD1	many
CASSPTDRGRIVAFF	TGTGCCAGCAGCCCGACCGACAGGGGGCGGATCGTTGCTTTCTTT	TRBV14	TRBJ1-1	TRBD1	.
CASSSREEGPNEKLFF	TGTGCCAGCAGCTCCCGGGAGGAGGGCCCTAATGAAAAACTGTTTTTT	TRBV5-4	TRBJ1-4	.	.
CASSYSPGGTNEQFF	TGTGCCAGCAGTTACTCACCAGGGGGGACCAATGAGCAGTTCTTC	TRBV6-6	TRBJ2-1	.	.
CASTRGPGGASYGYTF	TGCGCCAGTACGAGAGGGCCAGGGGGCGCGAGCTATGGCTACACCTTC	TRBV5-1	TRBJ1-2	TRBD1	.